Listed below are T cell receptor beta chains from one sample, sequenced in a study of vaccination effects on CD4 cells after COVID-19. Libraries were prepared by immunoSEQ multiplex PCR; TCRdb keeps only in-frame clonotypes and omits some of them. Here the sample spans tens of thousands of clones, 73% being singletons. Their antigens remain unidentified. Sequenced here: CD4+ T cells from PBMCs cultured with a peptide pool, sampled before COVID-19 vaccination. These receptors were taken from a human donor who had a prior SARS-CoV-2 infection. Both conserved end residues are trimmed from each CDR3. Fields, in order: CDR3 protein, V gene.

cdr3_aa: ASHAGTAPSYEQY
v_call: TRBV3-1/TRBV3-2

cdr3_aa: ASSLVERGNFTDTQY
v_call: TRBV7-7

cdr3_aa: ASSQDGRGREKLF
v_call: TRBV4-3

cdr3_aa: ASSRESRSGNTIY
v_call: TRBV5-4

cdr3_aa: SVLVSVWNTEAF
v_call: TRBV29-1

cdr3_aa: ASSLGAAYYGYT
v_call: TRBV7-2

cdr3_aa: ASRRDTLGSGELF
v_call: TRBV4-2

cdr3_aa: ASSVGSYNEQF
v_call: TRBV9

cdr3_aa: ATSDTYEQY
v_call: TRBV24-1

cdr3_aa: ASSKGRGGGYT
v_call: TRBV21-1

cdr3_aa: ASLPRGRANYGYT
v_call: TRBV27

cdr3_aa: ASSGSGANVLT
v_call: TRBV7-9

cdr3_aa: ASSLGQGLEGYT
v_call: TRBV7-3

cdr3_aa: ASSLRLAGGETQY
v_call: TRBV5-6

cdr3_aa: AWRSGWGGTSYEQY
v_call: TRBV30

cdr3_aa: ASSRNEDTQY
v_call: TRBV11-3

cdr3_aa: AISEYGSTGGSQPQH
v_call: TRBV10-3

cdr3_aa: ASSPGVGQAGGYT
v_call: TRBV9

cdr3_aa: ASSLTGTGLQPQH
v_call: TRBV7-2

cdr3_aa: ASSIFGGNEQF
v_call: TRBV19

cdr3_aa: ASSYTGGSNEKLF
v_call: TRBV5-6

cdr3_aa: ASSPRQGTYGYT
v_call: TRBV2

cdr3_aa: ASRRTDSGNTIY
v_call: TRBV10-2

cdr3_aa: ASSLGLADEQF
v_call: TRBV11-2

cdr3_aa: ASSSASGSYEQY
v_call: TRBV5-1

cdr3_aa: ASSPQNEKLF
v_call: TRBV7-2

cdr3_aa: ASSPDGDRYTEAF
v_call: TRBV5-1

cdr3_aa: ASGLQGLNTEAF
v_call: TRBV12-5

cdr3_aa: ASNQQGAGTEAF
v_call: TRBV5-1

cdr3_aa: ASSSRTSGLNYEQY
v_call: TRBV5-1

cdr3_aa: ATSDPGLAPTGELF
v_call: TRBV24-1

cdr3_aa: ASSQEAGTGPQPQH
v_call: TRBV3-1/TRBV3-2

cdr3_aa: ASSSLKGEAYNEQF
v_call: TRBV28

cdr3_aa: ASSAPGVGTDTQY
v_call: TRBV2

cdr3_aa: ASSFQALGGYGYT
v_call: TRBV9

cdr3_aa: ASSLVWDSYEQY
v_call: TRBV27

cdr3_aa: ASSRRIGYGYT
v_call: TRBV5-1

cdr3_aa: ASSPNLSTGELF
v_call: TRBV11-2

cdr3_aa: ASGTSGKETQY
v_call: TRBV12-5

cdr3_aa: AIRTPSYEQY
v_call: TRBV10-3

cdr3_aa: ASKPASMNTEAF
v_call: TRBV5-1

cdr3_aa: ASSLARASGGATDTQY
v_call: TRBV5-1

cdr3_aa: ASSEFGGRSEAF
v_call: TRBV6-1

cdr3_aa: ASSQVSVGGYNEQF
v_call: TRBV4-1

cdr3_aa: SVSQGIAFNTEAF
v_call: TRBV29-1

cdr3_aa: ASSKEGGPGKNTEAF
v_call: TRBV21-1

cdr3_aa: ASSLGFDRNTGELF
v_call: TRBV11-3

cdr3_aa: ASSESPGFGEKLF
v_call: TRBV25-1

cdr3_aa: ASSFEGTNRNEKLF
v_call: TRBV28

cdr3_aa: ASSSFGGTYEQY
v_call: TRBV5-6

cdr3_aa: ASNSGGLPYNEQF
v_call: TRBV27

cdr3_aa: ASSWDRTITGYT
v_call: TRBV6-2/TRBV6-3

cdr3_aa: ASSLVQGAFDIQY
v_call: TRBV11-2

cdr3_aa: SASSGGYGYT
v_call: TRBV20-1

cdr3_aa: ASTLSLGGSNQPQH
v_call: TRBV2